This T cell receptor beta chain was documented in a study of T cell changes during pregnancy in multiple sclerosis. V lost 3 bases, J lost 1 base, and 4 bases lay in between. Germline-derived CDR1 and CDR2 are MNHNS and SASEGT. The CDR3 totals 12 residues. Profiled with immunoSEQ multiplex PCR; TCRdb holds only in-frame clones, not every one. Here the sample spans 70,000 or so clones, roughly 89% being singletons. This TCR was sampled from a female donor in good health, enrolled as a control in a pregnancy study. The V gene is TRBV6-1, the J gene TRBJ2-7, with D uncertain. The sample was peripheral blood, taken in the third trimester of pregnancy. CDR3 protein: CASSDRSYEQYF. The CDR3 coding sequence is TGTGCCAGCAGTGACAGGTCCTACGAGCAGTACTTC.